The 16 T cell receptor beta chains listed next were all sequenced from one sample in a study of CD8 T cell repertoires and HIV-1 epitope variants. These receptors are not linked to any known antigen. Profiled with immunoSEQ multiplex PCR; TCRdb holds only in-frame clones, not every one. Among some 5,400 clones listed, roughly three fifths were seen once. The sequencing input was cultured CD8+ T cells derived from PBMCs. The source of these receptors is a male donor with HIV.

The genes are TRBV27 and TRBJ2-7, with 10 positions matching TRBD1. Unmatched junction bases numbered 7, after V lost 4 bases and J lost 4 bases. CDR3 length: 15 amino acids. Germline CDR1 is MNHEY and CDR2 is SMNVEV (reference sequence). The CDR3 region has the DNA TGTGCCAGCAGTTACCAGACAGGGGGCGGGTACGAGCAGTACTTC. It translates to CASSYQTGGGYEQYF.

There are a few counts of this clone. The V call is TRBV6-5, the J call TRBJ2-7, with D unresolved. CDR3 length: 15 amino acids. Germline V gives CDR1 MNHEY, CDR2 SVGAGI. V was trimmed by 4 bases and J by 3 bases, leaving 16 bases between them. The CDR3 bases are TGTGCCAGCAGTTCGACACCCGTCGAGGACTACGAGCAGTACTTC. Its translation: CASSSTPVEDYEQYF.

The CDR3 DNA reads as TGCGCCAGCAGCGGACCAGGGGGGGCAAGAAACACTGAAGCTTTCTTT. This gives the protein CASSGPGGARNTEAFF. The genes are TRBV4-1 and TRBJ1-1, with 7 bases fitting TRBD1. The CDR3 is 16 residues long. J lost 2 bases, V lost 5 bases, and 11 bases had no gene match. CDR1 is MGHRA, CDR2 YSYEKL, per germline.

The chain joins TRBV29-1 to TRBJ2-1, with TRBD2 identical over 7 bases. Per the germline V gene, CDR1 is SQVTM and CDR2 is ANQGSEA. The CDR3 loop spans 15 amino acids. V lost 3 bases, J lost 1 base, and 6 bases stayed unmatched. The DNA for the CDR3 is TGCAGCGTTGATGGGAGGGCCTTATCCTACAATGAGCAGTTCTTC. Translating gives CSVDGRALSYNEQFF.

The rearrangement uses TRBV5-1 and TRBJ2-1; D gene uncertain. The V end was cut by 2 bases, the J end by 4 bases, with 4 bases between. The CDR3 runs to 12 residues. CDR1 is SGHRS and CDR2 is YFSETQ in the germline V gene. CDR3 nucleotides: TGCGCCAGCAGCTTCCAGTACAATGAGCAGTTCTTC. Translation: CASSFQYNEQFF.

CDR3 bases: TGTGCCAGCAGTTCGCCGGGACTAGCGGGAGCAGGTTACGAGCAGTACTTC. Its protein is CASSSPGLAGAGYEQYF. This rearrangement joins TRBV7-2 to TRBJ2-7, with TRBD2 matching 14 bases. V was pared by 6 bases and J by 4 bases, with 11 bases of the junction left unmatched. CDR1 and CDR2 from the germline V gene are SGHTA and FQGNSA. This CDR3 spans 17 amino acids.

The chain joins TRBV4-1 to TRBJ2-5, with D hard to call. Between the trimmed V and J ends, which lost 0 bases and 6 bases, there was a span of 5 bases. CDR3 length equals 12 residues. Germline values: CDR1 MGHRA, CDR2 YSYEKL. CDR3 coding DNA: TGCGCCAGCAGCCAAGATTCGAAGACCCAGTACTTC. This encodes CASSQDSKTQYF.

The gene calls are TRBV6-5 and TRBJ1-1; D is unresolved. Germline V lookup: CDR1 MNHEY, CDR2 SVGAGI. The CDR3 runs 13 residues. V lost 2 bases, J lost 1 base, and 5 bases lay in between. The CDR3 is CASSYAGNTEAFF. DNA for the CDR3: TGTGCCAGCAGTTACGCAGGGAACACTGAAGCTTTCTTT.

This clone turned up a few times. The V call is TRBV10-3, the J call TRBJ2-2; the D is unclear. CDR3 length equals 15 residues. The V gene lost 0 bases and the J gene lost 4 bases, with 9 bases spanning the gap. Germline V gives CDR1 ENHRY, CDR2 SYGVKD. CDR3 region: CAISESLAVTGELFF. The CDR3 DNA sequence: TGTGCCATCAGTGAGTCGCTGGCGGTCACCGGGGAGCTGTTTTTT.

This clone was observed a handful of times. This rearrangement joins TRBV4-3 to TRBJ1-1; 8 positions match TRBD1. The CDR3 spans 13 residues. Germline V gene data show CDR1 as LGHNA and CDR2 as YSLEER. The ends lost 4 bases at V and 8 bases at J; junction bases unmatched: 6. CDR3 in amino acids: CASSRLQGEEAFF. The DNA of the CDR3 is TGCGCCAGCAGCCGTTTACAGGGGGAGGAAGCTTTCTTT.

The chain uses TRBV5-4 and TRBJ1-1; 7 nucleotides align to TRBD1. CDR1 SGHNT and CDR2 YYREEE come from the germline V gene (reference sequence). V shed 4 bases and J 4 bases; nucleotides not matched to a gene: 4. This CDR3 contains 13 residues. The CDR3 coding sequence is TGTGCCAGCAGCCAGCAGGGGGGCACTGAAGCTTTCTTT. This translates into CASSQQGGTEAFF.

The DNA of the CDR3 is TGTGCCAGCACTTGGGGGGGGATGAGTCGGAGAAACACCATATATTTT. Translated: CASTWGGMSRRNTIYF. The chain is built from TRBV28 and TRBJ1-3; a weak D match, TRBD1 (5 bases). Trimming pared 7 bases from V and 5 bases from J, leaving 21 bases between. This CDR3 is built from 16 residues. CDR1 MDHEN and CDR2 SYDVKM come from the germline V gene.

This chain uses TRBV9 with TRBJ1-5; the match to TRBD1 covers 7 bases. V shed 0 bases and J 0 bases; nucleotides not matched to a gene: 9. Germline CDR1 is SGDLS and CDR2 is YYNGEE. The CDR3 is 18 residues long. In nucleotides, the CDR3 is TGTGCCAGCAGCGTAGGGGCAGGGGGGCATTATAGCAATCAGCCCCAGCATTTT. Residues: CASSVGAGGHYSNQPQHF. Drawing the rest from reference TRBV9 and TRBJ1-5, the complete variable domain is DSGVTQTPKHLITATGQRVTLRCSPRSGDLSVYWYQQSLDQGLQFLIQYYNGEERAKGNILERFSAQQFPDLHSELNLSSLELGDSALYFCASSVGAGGHYSNQPQHFGDGTRLSIL.

J is TRBJ2-1 and V is TRBV27; 8 bases are a match to TRBD2. The junction had 4 bases not matched to a gene; V was cut back by 5 bases and J by 4 bases. From germline, CDR1 is MNHEY and CDR2 SMNVEV (reference sequence). The CDR3 is 14 residues long. Here the CDR3 DNA reads TGTGCCAGCAGTGGGGCGGGGGGATACAATGAGCAGTTCTTC. Protein: CASSGAGGYNEQFF.

V usage is TRBV5-6 and J usage is TRBJ1-5, with D unresolved. CDR3 length: 13 residues. V was shortened by 4 bases and J by 3 bases, with 8 bases between the two germline ends. Looked up from germline, CDR1 is SGHDT and CDR2 is YYEEEE. The CDR3 region has the DNA TGTGCCAGCAGCGAGGGAAACAATCAGCCCCAGCATTTT. Amino acid sequence: CASSEGNNQPQHF.

This clone showed up just a few times. The chain is built from TRBV9 and TRBJ2-1; D unresolved. V was shortened by 0 bases and J by 6 bases, with 7 bases between the two germline ends. This CDR3 comprises 13 residues. Germline V gene sequence: CDR1 SGDLS, CDR2 YYNGEE. CDR3 protein: CASSVGSANEQFF. CDR3 sequence (DNA): TGTGCCAGCAGCGTAGGGTCAGCCAATGAGCAGTTCTTC.